The 18 T cell receptor beta chains below all came from one sample that was sequenced in a study of Graves' ophthalmopathy and Graves' hyperthyroidism. RNA transcripts served as template for amplifying TCR beta CDR3 sequences. An initial RT-PCR round employing HTBI primers preceded a second-round multiplex PCR. TCRdb itself ran the multiplex PCR reads through MiXCR, one entry per CDR3 protein. This table holds about 1.2 million distinct CDR3 sequences, roughly two fifths found once. The sequenced sample consisted of peripheral blood or thyroid tissue (not recorded which). These receptor sequences come from an adult man with Graves' hyperthyroidism.

In this sample, this clonotype turned up many times. The chain has TRBV11-2 and TRBJ2-7; 9 nucleotides line up with TRBD1. This CDR3 is built from 14 residues. V shed 5 bases, J shed 6 bases, and the junction held 8 bases outside the gene matches. The germline gives CDR1 SGHAT, CDR2 FQNNGV. The CDR3 nucleotides are TGTGCCAGCAGCCGTACTACAGGGGGCGGCGAGCAGTACTTC. Translation gives CASSRTTGGGEQYF.

This clonotype occurred many times. The rearrangement links TRBV9 to TRBJ1-6; D ambiguous. This CDR3 comprises 13 residues. The germline gives CDR1 SGDLS, CDR2 YYNGEE. Trimming left V 2 bases short and J 10 bases short, with 10 bases between. The CDR3 nucleotides are TGTGCCAGCAGCGTTGGAGAGAGGTCACCCCTCCACTTT. It is translated as CASSVGERSPLHF.

The chain couples TRBV7-9 to TRBJ2-6, with 7 nucleotides matching TRBD1. The CDR3 runs to 17 residues. The V gene end was trimmed by 5 bases and the J gene end by 1 base; junction bases not matched to a gene: 8. Germline V gene sequence: CDR1 SEHNR, CDR2 FQNEAQ (reference sequence). The CDR3 spells CASSRIGGRSGANVLTF. The DNA of the CDR3 is TGTGCCAGCAGCCGGATAGGGGGCCGGTCTGGGGCCAACGTCCTGACTTTC.

This clonotype was observed at least ten times. The V gene is TRBV24-1, the J gene TRBJ1-2; D might be TRBD1 (5 bases). Looked up from germline, CDR1 is KGHDR and CDR2 is SFDVKD. The length of the CDR3 is 12 residues. V lost 4 bases and J lost 13, with 15 bases in between. Written as DNA, the CDR3 is TGTGCCACCAGTGACACGACAGACAGTCTCACCTTC. This encodes CATSDTTDSLTF.

At least ten counts were recorded for this clonotype. V and J are TRBV5-1 and TRBJ1-1; D gene uncertain. Germline CDR1 is SGHRS and CDR2 is YFSETQ. This CDR3 comprises 16 residues. Trimming shortened V by 4 bases and J by 5 bases, and 21 bases separated the two germline ends. As DNA, the CDR3 is TGCGCCAGCAGCCCACCGGGTGAGGGTCTAAGGACTGAAGCTTTCTTT. It yields the protein CASSPPGEGLRTEAFF.

This chain joins TRBV19 and TRBJ1-6; a possible D gene is TRBD1 (6 bases). The CDR3 is 14 residues long. Germline V gives CDR1 LNHDA, CDR2 SQIVND (reference sequence). Trimming shortened V by 3 bases and J by 10 bases, and 13 bases separated the two germline ends. CDR3 in amino acids: CASSITGGASPLHF. The CDR3 region has the DNA TGTGCCAGTAGTATTACCGGGGGGGCCTCACCCCTCCACTTT.

This clonotype was seen only a few times. The chain couples TRBV28 to TRBJ2-7; a possible D gene is TRBD2 (6 bases). Trimming took 6 bases from V and 2 from J, leaving 17 bases between them. This CDR3 is 15 amino acids long. CDR1 and CDR2 from the germline V gene are MDHEN and SYDVKM. The CDR3 nucleotides are TGTGCCAGCAGCGACTCCGGGACTCGCCCCTACGAGCAGTACTTC. This gives the protein CASSDSGTRPYEQYF.

This clonotype has ten or more counts. The chain links TRBV12-3 or TRBV12-4 to TRBJ1-2; 7 bases align to TRBD1. J was trimmed by 6 bases and V by 5 bases; bases with no gene match: 9. The CDR3 loop spans 14 amino acids. CDR3 amino acids: CASSQGQSVDGYTF. In DNA form, the CDR3 reads TGTGCCAGCAGTCAGGGACAGAGCGTGGATGGCTACACCTTC.

Concerning this clonotype itself: Possible read error: a much larger clone is one base away. The conserved phenylalanine or tryptophan normally closing the CDR3 is absent here, so this likely arose from a read error. The V and J genes are TRBV5-1 and TRBJ2-7; TRBD1 might be the D (6 bases). The CDR3 spans 14 residues. V was shortened by 0 bases and J by 2 bases, with 9 bases between the two germline ends. Germline V lookup: CDR1 SGHRS, CDR2 YFSETQ. The CDR3: CASSLDRVAYEQYL. For the CDR3, the DNA is TGCGCCAGCAGCTTGGACAGGGTGGCCTACGAGCAGTACCTC.

The J gene is TRBJ2-7, the V gene TRBV10-3, with no clear D. There are 13 residues in the CDR3. The ends were cut back, 5 bases at V and 5 bases at J, with 13 bases in the middle. CDR1 is ENHRY and CDR2 is SYGVKD in the germline V gene. The CDR3 spells CAISLGEINEQYF. The CDR3 region has the DNA TGTGCCATCAGTTTAGGTGAAATCAACGAGCAGTACTTC.

This clonotype was seen a few times. The chain couples TRBV10-3 to TRBJ1-2; 9 bases are shared with TRBD1. The V and J ends lost 6 bases and 3 bases, in that order; junction bases with no gene match: 5. The CDR3 is 14 residues long. The germline CDR1 and CDR2 sequences are ENHRY and SYGVKD. Here the CDR3 DNA reads TGTGCCATCAGGGGACAGGGAAACGACTATGGCTACACCTTC. Translated, it gives CAIRGQGNDYGYTF.

This sequence joins TRBV10-1 and TRBJ2-5; the match to TRBD2 covers 12 bases. J lost 2 bases, V lost 5 bases, and 9 bases had no gene match. CDR3 size: 17 residues. Germline CDR1 reads WNHNN; CDR2 reads SYGVQD (reference sequence). The CDR3 DNA reads TGCGCCAGCAGTCCTAGCGGGGGGGCCGGGGTACAAGAGACCCAGTACTTC. Protein product: CASSPSGGAGVQETQYF.

This clonotype appeared many times. This chain links TRBV7-9 with TRBJ2-7; possibly TRBD1 for D (5 bases). This CDR3 has 15 residues. The germline gives CDR1 SEHNR, CDR2 FQNEAQ (reference sequence). Trimming took off 4 bases at V and 0 bases at J, with 13 bases between the two ends. In DNA, the CDR3 is TGTGCCAGCAGCTCAACAGGCCGCGTCTCCTACGAGCAGTACTTC. Translation gives CASSSTGRVSYEQYF.

As regards this clonotype: This may arise from a read error, as a much more abundant clone is one base away. The chain employs TRBV19 and TRBJ2-2; TRBD1 aligns across 8 bases. The CDR3 has 16 residues. With 6 bases clipped from V and 1 base from J, the junction kept 7 bases outside the gene matches. Germline lookup yields CDR1 LNHDA and CDR2 SQIVND (reference sequence). The CDR3 DNA follows: TGTGCCAGTAGGGGCAGGGGGCGCGGGAACACCGGGGAGCTGTTTTTT. As protein: CASRGRGRGNTGELFF.

This clonotype was counted ten times or more. The rearrangement links TRBV27 to TRBJ2-5; the D is unclear. Germline CDR1 is MNHEY and CDR2 is SMNVEV (reference sequence). This CDR3 is 14 amino acids long. Trimming removed 5 bases at V and 1 base at J, with 11 bases between. The CDR3 coding sequence is TGTGCCAGCAGTCACAACGGCGCCCAAGAGACCCAGTACTTC. Translating gives CASSHNGAQETQYF.

This chain joins TRBV6-1 and TRBJ1-2, with 10 bases that match TRBD1. The CDR3 runs 15 residues. Germline assignment: CDR1 MNHNS and CDR2 SASEGT. The junction had 4 bases not matched to a gene; V was cut back by 3 bases and J by 3 bases. The CDR3 DNA reads as TGTGCCAGCAGTGACCAGACAGGGGGCGACTATGGCTACACCTTC. Its protein is CASSDQTGGDYGYTF.

The chain couples TRBV11-1 to TRBJ2-7; a weak D match, TRBD2 (6 bases). The CDR3 consists of 15 residues. CDR1 is SGHAT and CDR2 is FQDESV in the germline V gene (reference sequence). V was trimmed by 5 bases and J by 4 bases, leaving 18 bases between them. DNA of the CDR3: TGTGCCAGCAGCGTCAGGCGGCGGGACGGTTACGAGCAGTACTTC. Amino acid sequence: CASSVRRRDGYEQYF.

At least ten counts were recorded for this clonotype. This chain joins TRBV7-9 and TRBJ2-2, with unresolved D. Per the germline V gene, CDR1 is SEHNR and CDR2 is FQNEAQ (reference sequence). There are 13 residues in the CDR3. V gave up 2 bases and J gave up 6 bases, with 7 bases separating them. CDR3 coding DNA: TGTGCCAGCAGCTTAATCGGCTCCGGGGAGCTGTTTTTT. This codes for CASSLIGSGELFF.